These 27 T cell receptor beta chains were sequenced from one sample in a study of post-analysis software for immune sequencing data. Study findings and constraints: Comparison of patients with controls showed a handful of TRBV segments more frequent in patients, TRBV5-6, TRBV5-1 and TRBV20-1 among them.

cDNA libraries of TCR beta carried unique molecular identifiers. TCRdb analysed the PCR reads with MiXCR anew, one entry per CDR3 protein. Seen here are 350,000 to 500,000 distinct CDR3 sequences, about 40% observed once, and the top ten hold 7.6%. Which antigens these TCRs recognize remains unknown. The sample taken for sequencing was blood. The receptors were gathered from a girl aged 2 to 10 with multiple sclerosis.

The CDR3 is CSAGTGVGLNEQYF. DNA of the CDR3: TGCAGTGCTGGGACTGGGGTGGGGTTAAACGAGCAGTACTTC. This chain connects TRBV20-1 to TRBJ2-7, with D possibly being TRBD2 (6 bases). Germline assignment: CDR1 DFQATT and CDR2 SNEGSKA (reference sequence). The CDR3 is 14 amino acids. V gave up 5 bases and J gave up 5 bases, with 19 bases separating them.

The chain is built from TRBV11-2 and TRBJ2-5; 10 bases fit TRBD1. Germline loops: CDR1 SGHAT, CDR2 FQNNGV. The CDR3 contains 16 residues. Losses at the gene ends were 1 base for V and 4 bases for J; bases not matched to a gene: 6. The CDR3 nucleotides are TGTGCCAGCAGCTTAGCTCTTGACAGGGGGCGAGAGACCCAGTACTTC. This sequence encodes CASSLALDRGRETQYF.

The gene calls are TRBV5-5 and TRBJ1-4; TRBD1 matches at 7 bases. CDR3 size: 14 residues. Unmatched junction bases numbered 7, after V lost 7 bases and J lost 4 bases. The germline gives CDR1 SGHKS, CDR2 YYEKEE (reference sequence). The CDR3 region is CASASDRLNEKLFF. CDR3 in DNA: TGTGCCAGCGCATCGGACAGGCTTAATGAAAAACTGTTTTTT.

This clonotype was seen more than once but under ten times. The chain carries TRBV29-1 and TRBJ2-1; tentative D call: TRBD2 (6 bases). Germline loops: CDR1 SQVTM, CDR2 ANQGSEA. The ends were cut back, 6 bases at V and 7 bases at J, with 16 bases in the middle. The CDR3 spans 13 residues. CDR3 protein: CSVDGGFRNEQFF. Written as DNA, the CDR3 is TGCAGCGTCGACGGGGGTTTTAGGAATGAGCAGTTCTTC.

V usage is TRBV20-1 and J usage is TRBJ1-2; 11 nucleotides line up with TRBD1. Germline loops: CDR1 DFQATT, CDR2 SNEGSKA (reference sequence). V was clipped by 5 bases and J by 1 base; unmatched bases: 0. The CDR3 contains 13 residues. The CDR3 is CSAGTGGNYGYTF. CDR3 in DNA: TGCAGTGCTGGGACAGGGGGTAACTATGGCTACACCTTC.

The rearrangement joins TRBV5-1 to TRBJ2-7; the D is unclear. CDR1 SGHRS and CDR2 YFSETQ come from the germline V gene. The CDR3 is 13 residues long. The ends were cut back, 0 bases at V and 5 bases at J, with 9 bases in the middle. CDR3 protein: CASSLASWDEQYF. In nucleotides, the CDR3 is TGCGCCAGCAGCTTGGCCTCCTGGGACGAGCAGTACTTC.

The chain uses TRBV25-1 and TRBJ2-7, with 10 bases lining up with TRBD2. Germline-derived CDR1 and CDR2 are MGHDK and SYGVNS. After removal of 2 bases from V and 5 bases from J, the junction contained 9 bases not matched to a gene. This CDR3 has 16 residues. The CDR3 region is CASSETPGLACHEQYF. CDR3 bases: TGTGCCAGCAGTGAAACGCCGGGACTAGCGTGCCACGAGCAGTACTTC.

This clonotype has only a few counts. The chain recombines TRBV29-1 with TRBJ2-7, with 8 bases that match TRBD1. Germline CDR1 SQVTM, CDR2 ANQGSEA. The CDR3 sequence is 14 residues long. V trimming: 5 bases; J trimming: 2 bases; junction bases outside the gene matches: 8. CDR3 in amino acids: CSVNGQGRTYEQYF. CDR3 in DNA: TGCAGCGTTAACGGACAGGGAAGGACCTACGAGCAGTACTTC.

The chain has TRBV27 and TRBJ2-7; 8 bases agree with TRBD2. CDR1 and CDR2 (germline): MNHEY, SMNVEV (reference sequence). This CDR3 region has 14 residues. J lost 6 bases, V lost 2 bases, and 6 bases had no gene match. CDR3 region: CASSLIAGSFEQYF. For the CDR3, the DNA is TGTGCCAGCAGTTTAATAGCGGGATCTTTCGAGCAGTACTTC.

The chain couples TRBV7-9 to TRBJ1-2; D is undetermined. The V and J ends lost 4 bases and 4 bases respectively, with 7 bases between them. The CDR3 is made up of 12 amino acids. Germline-derived CDR1 and CDR2 are SEHNR and FQNEAQ (reference sequence). This CDR3 is CASSYQSYGYTF. The CDR3 nucleotides are TGTGCCAGCAGCTACCAATCCTATGGCTACACCTTC.

A few counts support this clonotype. The chain has TRBV6-1 and TRBJ2-7, with TRBD2 matching over 8 bases. CDR1 MNHNS and CDR2 SASEGT come from the germline V gene. The V gene end was trimmed by 1 base and the J gene end by 2 bases; junction bases not matched to a gene: 1. The CDR3 loop spans 14 amino acids. CDR3 sequence reads: CASSEERGTYEQYF. CDR3 nucleotide sequence: TGTGCCAGCAGTGAAGAGCGGGGGACCTACGAGCAGTACTTC.

This chain connects TRBV12-3 or TRBV12-4 to TRBJ2-7; D gene unclear. The germline V and J ends were trimmed by 2 bases and 2 bases, with 7 bases remaining between them. The CDR3 is 13 amino acids. CDR3 coding DNA: TGTGCCAGCAGTTTATATGTCGCCTACGAGCAGTACTTC. The encoded protein is CASSLYVAYEQYF.

This clonotype was counted only a few times. The chain is built from TRBV25-1 and TRBJ2-7; 8 bases line up with TRBD1. Trimming removed 7 bases from V and 0 bases from J; junction bases left unmatched: 5. The CDR3 totals 14 residues. Germline CDR1 reads MGHDK; CDR2 reads SYGVNS. CDR3 amino acids: CASNSGTGSYEQYF. Here the CDR3 DNA reads TGTGCCAGCAATTCCGGGACAGGCTCCTACGAGCAGTACTTC.

The genes are TRBV11-2 and TRBJ2-5; TRBD2 aligns across 15 bases. The V and J ends lost 2 bases and 2 bases, in that order; junction bases with no gene match: 15. Germline V gene lookup returns CDR1 SGHAT and CDR2 FQNNGV. The length of the CDR3 is 21 residues. The CDR3 sequence: CASSLFPWTSGRAWKQETQYF. The DNA of the CDR3 is TGTGCCAGCAGCTTATTTCCCTGGACTAGCGGGAGGGCCTGGAAACAAGAGACCCAGTACTTC.

The chain couples TRBV7-9 to TRBJ2-2; D is possibly TRBD2 (6 bases). V was trimmed by 0 bases and J by 4 bases, leaving 15 bases between them. Germline CDR1 and CDR2: SEHNR and FQNEAQ (reference sequence). The CDR3 consists of 17 residues. CDR3 in amino acids: CASSLALGDGSTGELFF. CDR3 nucleotide sequence: TGTGCCAGCAGCTTAGCGCTAGGAGACGGGAGCACCGGGGAGCTGTTTTTT.

This sequence joins TRBV7-8 and TRBJ2-3, with 8 bases identical to TRBD1. The CDR3 totals 15 residues. Per germline, CDR1 SGHVS and CDR2 FQNEAQ. V dropped 5 bases and J dropped 6; count of bases not matched to a gene: 10. As DNA, the CDR3 is TGTGCCAGCAGCCATCTATCGACAGGGGTGGATACGCAGTATTTT. Protein sequence: CASSHLSTGVDTQYF.

This chain connects TRBV12-3 or TRBV12-4 to TRBJ1-1; possible D gene TRBD1, 5 bases. The CDR3 contains 12 residues. The V gene lost 1 base and the J gene lost 6 bases, with 6 bases spanning the gap. The CDR3 spells CASSLVGAEAFF. The CDR3 nucleotides are TGTGCCAGCAGTTTAGTAGGGGCTGAAGCTTTCTTT.

This clonotype has only a few counts. The chain recombines TRBV6-6 with TRBJ2-6, with D possibly being TRBD2 (6 bases). Germline loops: CDR1 MNHNY, CDR2 SVGAGI (reference sequence). V lost 0 bases, J lost 0 bases, and 9 bases lay in between. The CDR3 is made up of 17 amino acids. The CDR3 region has the DNA TGTGCCAGCAGTTACTCGCGGGGCAGCTCTGGGGCCAACGTCCTGACTTTC. Protein sequence: CASSYSRGSSGANVLTF.

The rearrangement uses TRBV10-3 and TRBJ2-3; 7 bases are shared with TRBD2. V gave up 10 bases and J gave up 3 bases; unmatched junction bases: 7. Germline values: CDR1 ENHRY, CDR2 SYGVKD. There are 13 residues in the CDR3. The CDR3 DNA reads TGTGCCACCGGACTAGTCGAAACAGATACGCAGTATTTT. It yields the protein CATGLVETDTQYF.

This chain links TRBV10-1 with TRBJ2-5; the match to TRBD2 covers 13 bases. CDR3 length equals 17 residues. The germline V gene encodes CDR1 WNHNN and CDR2 SYGVQD (reference sequence). J was trimmed by 2 bases and V by 6 bases; bases with no gene match: 9. The chain's CDR3 is CASSAGLAGTSQETQYF. DNA of the CDR3: TGCGCCAGCAGCGCGGGACTAGCGGGGACGAGTCAAGAGACCCAGTACTTC.

This sequence joins TRBV11-2 and TRBJ2-5; D possibly corresponds to TRBD2 (5 bases). The germline V gene has CDR1 SGHAT and CDR2 FQNNGV. The CDR3 length is 15 residues. Deletions cut 0 bases from V and 1 base from J, with 9 bases between. The CDR3 is CASSLEFSGQETQYF. The CDR3 bases are TGTGCCAGCAGCTTAGAGTTCAGCGGCCAAGAGACCCAGTACTTC.

This clonotype was observed a handful of times. The chain uses TRBV28 and TRBJ2-1; 9 bases are a match to TRBD2. This CDR3 is built from 16 residues. J was trimmed by 1 base and V by 6 bases; bases with no gene match: 7. From germline, CDR1 is MDHEN and CDR2 SYDVKM. CDR3 protein: CASRSRLAGSYNEQFF. The DNA for the CDR3 is TGTGCCAGCAGATCCCGGCTAGCGGGGTCCTACAATGAGCAGTTCTTC.

In this sample, this clonotype turned up a few times. The CDR3 spells CASSLGSGGRLQETQYF. DNA of the CDR3: TGTGCCAGCAGCTTAGGGTCGGGCGGGAGACTCCAAGAGACCCAGTACTTC. This chain links TRBV7-9 with TRBJ2-7; 7 bases agree with TRBD2. The last part of the DNA fits TRBJ2-5 better; the J call may be wrong. Germline CDR1 and CDR2: SEHNR and FQNEAQ (reference sequence). The CDR3 has 17 amino acids.

The sample holds one count of this clonotype. The gene calls are TRBV20-1 and TRBJ1-4; D possibly corresponds to TRBD1 (5 bases). Germline-derived CDR1 and CDR2 are DFQATT and SNEGSKA (reference sequence). The V and J ends lost 1 base and 0 bases respectively, with 6 bases between them. The CDR3 sequence is 14 residues long. The CDR3 region is CSARGQPTNEKLFF. For the CDR3, the DNA is TGCAGTGCTAGAGGACAGCCAACTAATGAAAAACTGTTTTTT.

This clonotype was seen a handful of times. The genes are TRBV12-3 or TRBV12-4 and TRBJ2-7; 7 positions agree with TRBD2. This CDR3 is built from 12 residues. V lost 9 bases and J lost 7; bases outside the gene matches: 9. This chain's CDR3 is CASSVRRGEQYF. For the CDR3, the DNA is TGTGCCAGTTCGGTCAGGCGGGGGGAGCAGTACTTC.

V usage is TRBV20-1 and J usage is TRBJ2-3, with 8 bases identical to TRBD2. CDR3 length equals 17 residues. J gave up 1 base and V 2 bases, and 11 bases lay outside the gene matches. CDR1 and CDR2 from the germline V gene are DFQATT and SNEGSKA (reference sequence). The CDR3 sequence: CSARPAGGRRGTDTQYF. The CDR3 nucleotides are TGCAGTGCTAGACCGGCGGGAGGCCGCCGGGGCACAGATACGCAGTATTTT.

This chain uses TRBV29-1 with TRBJ2-2; D uncertain. V was trimmed by 4 bases and J by 5 bases, leaving 8 bases between them. Germline loops: CDR1 SQVTM, CDR2 ANQGSEA. The length of the CDR3 is 12 residues. Here the CDR3 DNA reads TGCAGCGTTGGTGGCGAAACCGGGGAGCTGTTTTTT. Protein: CSVGGETGELFF.